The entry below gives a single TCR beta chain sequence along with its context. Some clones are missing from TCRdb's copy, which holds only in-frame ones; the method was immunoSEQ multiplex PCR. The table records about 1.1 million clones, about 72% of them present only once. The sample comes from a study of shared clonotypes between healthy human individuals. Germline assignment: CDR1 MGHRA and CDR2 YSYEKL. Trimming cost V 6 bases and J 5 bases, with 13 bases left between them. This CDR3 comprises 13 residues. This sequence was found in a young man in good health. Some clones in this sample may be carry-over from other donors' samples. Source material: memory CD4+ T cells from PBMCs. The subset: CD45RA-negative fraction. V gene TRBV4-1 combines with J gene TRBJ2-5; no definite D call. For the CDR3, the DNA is TGCGCCAGCAGTCCAAGGGTCGCTGAGACCCAGTACTTC. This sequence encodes CASSPRVAETQYF.